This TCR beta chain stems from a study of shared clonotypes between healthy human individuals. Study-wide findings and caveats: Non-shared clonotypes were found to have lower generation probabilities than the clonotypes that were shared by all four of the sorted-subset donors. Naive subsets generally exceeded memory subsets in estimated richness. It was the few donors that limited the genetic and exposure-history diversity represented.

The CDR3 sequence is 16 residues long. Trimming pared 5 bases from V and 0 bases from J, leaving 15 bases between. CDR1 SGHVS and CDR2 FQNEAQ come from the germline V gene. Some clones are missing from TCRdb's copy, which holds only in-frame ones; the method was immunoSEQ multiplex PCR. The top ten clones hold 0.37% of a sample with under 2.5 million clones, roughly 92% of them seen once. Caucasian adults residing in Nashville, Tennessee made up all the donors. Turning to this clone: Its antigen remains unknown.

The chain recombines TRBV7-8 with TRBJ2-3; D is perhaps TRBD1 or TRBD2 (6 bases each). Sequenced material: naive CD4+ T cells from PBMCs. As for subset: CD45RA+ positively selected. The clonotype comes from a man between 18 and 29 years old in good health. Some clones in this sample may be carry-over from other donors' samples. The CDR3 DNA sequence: TGTGCCAGCAGCCGCCCTAGGGGGGCTAGCACAGATACGCAGTATTTT. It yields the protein CASSRPRGASTDTQYF. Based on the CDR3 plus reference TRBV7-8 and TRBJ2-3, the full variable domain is GAGVSQSPRYKVAKRGQDVALRCDPISGHVSLFWYQQALGQGPEFLTYFQNEAQLDKSGLPSDRFFAERPEGSVSTLKIQRTQQEDSAVYLCASSRPRGASTDTQYFGPGTRLTVL.